This T cell receptor (beta chain) is from a study of tumour-infiltrating T cells in Burkitt lymphoma. V lost 7 bases to trimming and J lost 0 bases; unmatched junction nucleotides: 12. The CDR3 runs 17 residues. Germline assignment: CDR1 SQVTM and CDR2 ANQGSEA. TCRdb keeps only in-frame clones here, not all; method: immunoSEQ multiplex PCR. Among around 1,500 clones listed, 11% were seen once. This receptor was identified in a human donor with Burkitt lymphoma. Source material: tumor tissue. The chain uses TRBV29-1 and TRBJ2-7; 13 bases are shared with TRBD2. The chain's CDR3 is CSARTSGGFSSSYEQYF. CDR3 bases: TGCAGCGCCCGGACTAGCGGGGGCTTCTCTTCCTCCTACGAGCAGTACTTC.